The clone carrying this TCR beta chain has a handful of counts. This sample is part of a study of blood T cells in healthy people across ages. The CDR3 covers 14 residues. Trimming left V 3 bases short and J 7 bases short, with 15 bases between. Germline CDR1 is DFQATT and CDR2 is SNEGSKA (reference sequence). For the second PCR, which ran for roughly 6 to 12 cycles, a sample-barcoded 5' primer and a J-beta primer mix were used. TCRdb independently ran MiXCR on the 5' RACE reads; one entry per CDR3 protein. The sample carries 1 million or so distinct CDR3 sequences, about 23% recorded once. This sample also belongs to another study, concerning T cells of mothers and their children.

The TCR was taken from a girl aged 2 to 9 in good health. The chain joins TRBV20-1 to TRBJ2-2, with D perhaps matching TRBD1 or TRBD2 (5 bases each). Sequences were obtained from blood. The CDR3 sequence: CSASSGQIDGELFF. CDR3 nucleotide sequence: TGCAGTGCTAGTTCGGGGCAGATAGACGGGGAGCTGTTTTTT.